A selection of T cell receptor beta chains follows, all from one sample in a study of T-cell reconstitution after alpha-beta-depleted transplantation in children. TCRdb reprocessed the PCR reads via MiXCR and lists one record per CDR3 protein. The sample includes 120,000 to 150,000 distinct CDR3 sequences, around 8.5% of them seen just once. The material sequenced was PBMCs, mostly from graft donor cells, taken 180 days after TCRalphabeta/CD19-depleted stem cell transplant. Receptor source: a female patient between 2 and 15 years old who had a stem cell transplant for congenital amegakaryocytic thrombocytopenia, so the T cells may come from the graft donor. Both conserved end residues are part of each CDR3. The D gene is left open where the match is weak. Clone size, where shown, is once, few, many, or a class for clones that have expanded.

j_call	v_call	d_call	clone_size	cdr3_nt	cdr3_aa
TRBJ1-1	TRBV5-1	TRBD1	few	TGCGCCAGCTCGAATATCCTAAGGGGGCCCCGGAACACTGAAGCTTTCTTT	CASSNILRGPRNTEAFF
TRBJ2-1	TRBV5-1	NA	many	TGCGCCAGCAGCTTGGAACGGGTCGCGGGTGAGCAGTTCTTC	CASSLERVAGEQFF
TRBJ2-7	TRBV6-5	NA	few	TGTGCCAGCAGTTACTCACGGACCTCCTACGAGCAGTACTTC	CASSYSRTSYEQYF
TRBJ1-6	TRBV12-3/TRBV12-4	TRBD1	few	TGTGCCAGCAGTTTAGGACAGGGAATTTCACCCCTCCACTTT	CASSLGQGISPLHF
TRBJ2-5	TRBV10-3	NA	many	TGTGCCATCAGAGACTCGAGCGGGCAAGAGACCCAGTACTTC	CAIRDSSGQETQYF
TRBJ2-2	TRBV7-9	NA	few	TGTGCCAGCAGCTTGCAGCACGTGGGGGGGCCCGGGGAGCTGTTTTTT	CASSLQHVGGPGELFF
TRBJ2-7	TRBV5-1	NA	many	TGCGCCAGCAGCTTGTGGGGTTACGAGCAGTACTTC	CASSLWGYEQYF
TRBJ2-3	TRBV20-1	TRBD2	many	TGCAGTGCTAGAGTTTTAGCGGGAGGGAGCACAGATACGCAGTATTTT	CSARVLAGGSTDTQYF
TRBJ1-4	TRBV10-3	NA	many	TGTGCCATCAGTGAGATACTTAGCAGGGGCCGGAACCCAGCAACTAATGAAAAACTGTTTTTT	CAISEILSRGRNPATNEKLFF
TRBJ2-6	TRBV6-5	NA	many	TGTGCCAGCAGTTTGACTGCTTCTGGGGCCAACGTCCTGACTTTC	CASSLTASGANVLTF
TRBJ2-6	TRBV20-1	TRBD1	NA	TGCAGTGCTAGGTTGGCAGGGGGCTTTGGGGCCAACGTCCTGACTTTC	CSARLAGGFGANVLTF